Following are 14 T cell receptor beta chains from one sample sequenced in a study of T and B cells in COVID-19 patients. Blood genomic DNA input for TRB amplification was about 240-500 ng. TRB rearrangements were amplified by multiplex PCR with BIOMED2 TRB-A/B primers. Via MiXCR, TCRdb re-called the multiplex PCR reads, giving one row per CDR3 protein. The repertoire holds around 12,000 distinct CDR3 sequences, with about 30% as singletons. Sequencing was carried out using blood. The source of these receptors is a human donor with active COVID-19.

The V and J genes are TRBV12-3 or TRBV12-4 and TRBJ2-2; D possibly uses TRBD1 or TRBD2 (5 bases each). With 7 bases removed from V and 4 bases from J, the gap between germline ends came to 16 bases. The CDR3 loop spans 15 amino acids. The CDR3 protein is CASTTWGSSTGELFF. CDR3 DNA sequence: TGTGCCAGCACCACATGGGGGAGTAGCACCGGGGAGCTGTTTTTT.

This chain joins TRBV19 and TRBJ1-2; D is unclear. The CDR3 consists of 14 residues. V was trimmed by 6 bases and J by 5 bases, leaving 16 bases between them. From germline, CDR1 is LNHDA and CDR2 SQIVND (reference sequence). CDR3 nucleotide sequence: TGTGCCAGTAGAGCGAGGGCTATATCTTATGGCTACACCTTC. The encoded protein is CASRARAISYGYTF.

This clonotype is deemed medium-sized (0.01 to 0.1%). The chain uses TRBV6-2 or TRBV6-3 and TRBJ1-6; D gene unclear. Germline CDR1 reads MNHEY; CDR2 reads SVGEGT. Trimming stripped 6 bases from V and 6 bases from J, with 3 bases between. The CDR3 totals 11 residues. Here the CDR3 reads CASRANSPLHF. The CDR3, as DNA: TGTGCCAGCAGAGCTAATTCACCCCTCCACTTT.

The V call is TRBV7-9, the J call TRBJ1-2; 8 positions agree with TRBD1. CDR1 and CDR2 from the germline V gene are SEHNR and FQNEAQ (reference sequence). This CDR3 comprises 13 residues. J was trimmed by 5 bases and V by 4 bases; bases with no gene match: 3. In DNA form, the CDR3 reads TGTGCCAGCAGCTCCGGACAGGGTTATGGCTACACCTTC. This encodes CASSSGQGYGYTF.

This rearrangement joins TRBV20-1 to TRBJ2-2, with D possibly TRBD1 on 5 matching bases. The CDR3 contains 13 residues. V was cut by 3 bases and J by 5 bases, with 10 bases left in between. The germline CDR1 and CDR2 sequences are DFQATT and SNEGSKA (reference sequence). This CDR3 reads CSASQGSTGELFF. The CDR3 DNA is TGCAGTGCTAGCCAGGGAAGTACCGGGGAGCTGTTTTTT.

This clonotype has just one count. V gene TRBV7-2 combines with J gene TRBJ1-2, with D possibly being TRBD1 (6 bases). The germline gives CDR1 SGHTA, CDR2 FQGNSA. V lost 2 bases and J 8 bases, leaving 15 bases between the germline ends. This CDR3 contains 14 residues. The CDR3 coding sequence is TGTGCCAGCAGCTTATTAAGGGGGTGGGAGGGCTACACCTTC. Amino acid sequence: CASSLLRGWEGYTF. Variable domain in full (rest from reference TRBV7-2 and TRBJ1-2): GAGVSQSPSNKVTEKGKDVELRCDPISGHTALYWYRQSLGQGLEFLIYFQGNSAPDKSGLPSDRFSAERTGGSVSTLTIQRTQQEDSAVYLCASSLLRGWEGYTFGSGTRLTVV.

A remark on this clonotype: It may be a read error: a sequence one base away is much more abundant. The chain joins TRBV19 to TRBJ2-5, with a weak D call TRBD1 (6 bases). The length of the CDR3 is 16 residues. Germline V CDR1 and CDR2: LNHDA, SQIVND (reference sequence). CDR3: CAGSIGGLTGFETQYF. The DNA of the CDR3 is TGTGCCGGTAGTATAGGGGGTCTTACCGGCTTTGAGACCCAGTACTTC.

This clonotype was seen more than once but under ten times. This sequence joins TRBV6-5 and TRBJ1-2; no clear D. Germline CDR1 and CDR2: MNHEY and SVGAGI. CDR3 length equals 15 residues. V was clipped by 3 bases and J by 4 bases, with 15 bases between them. As DNA, the CDR3 is TGTGCCAGCAGTTATCGGCAGAAAAGAAGCTATGGCTACACCTTC. This sequence encodes CASSYRQKRSYGYTF.

The chain has TRBV6-6 and TRBJ2-3, with D tentatively TRBD2 (6 bases). V was shortened by 6 bases and J by 5 bases, with 21 bases between the two germline ends. The CDR3 is 16 amino acids. The germline V gene has CDR1 MNHNY and CDR2 SVGAGI (reference sequence). The CDR3 sequence: CASSLSGTPRRDTQYF. The CDR3 DNA reads TGTGCCAGCAGCCTTTCGGGGACTCCACGGAGAGATACGCAGTATTTT.

The CDR3 region is CASSEWAGGGEQFF. The CDR3, as DNA: TGTGCCAGCAGTGAATGGGCGGGGGGGGGTGAGCAGTTCTTC. The rearrangement joins TRBV6-1 to TRBJ2-1, with 9 bases identical to TRBD2. The germline gives CDR1 MNHNS, CDR2 SASEGT. J was trimmed by 9 bases and V by 2 bases; bases with no gene match: 5. This CDR3 is built from 14 residues.

The V and J genes are TRBV11-1 and TRBJ2-7, with D hard to call. This CDR3 comprises 14 residues. The V and J ends lost 4 bases and 2 bases respectively, with 12 bases between them. Germline CDR1 reads SGHAT; CDR2 reads FQDESV (reference sequence). The CDR3 coding sequence is TGTGCCAGCAGCTCCGGGCTCCGACCCTACGAGCAGTACTTC. This gives the protein CASSSGLRPYEQYF.

This clonotype showed up just once. The chain uses TRBV5-6 and TRBJ1-1; no reliable D call. The germline gives CDR1 SGHDT, CDR2 YYEEEE. This CDR3 region has 15 residues. V was cut by 5 bases and J by 4 bases, with 18 bases left in between. The CDR3 DNA follows: TGTGCCAGCAGGGCGGGTGGGGTTTTTAGCACTGAAGCTTTCTTT. This gives the protein CASRAGGVFSTEAFF.

This clonotype is termed medium-sized. The chain couples TRBV29-1 to TRBJ1-1; the D gene is possibly TRBD1 (6 bases). The germline gives CDR1 SQVTM, CDR2 ANQGSEA. This CDR3 is built from 13 residues. V was cut by 1 base and J by 0 bases, with 6 bases left in between. CDR3 amino acids: CSVEGTVNTEAFF. The CDR3 DNA reads TGCAGCGTTGAAGGGACAGTGAACACTGAAGCTTTCTTT.

This clonotype was detected a few times. The chain couples TRBV24-1 to TRBJ2-1; TRBD2 matches at 8 bases. The germline V gene encodes CDR1 KGHDR and CDR2 SFDVKD. CDR3 length: 13 amino acids. Unmatched junction bases numbered 2, after V lost 5 bases and J lost 6 bases. The CDR3 DNA follows: TGTGCCACCAGTGTTAGCGGGATCAATGAGCAGTTCTTC. It specifies CATSVSGINEQFF.